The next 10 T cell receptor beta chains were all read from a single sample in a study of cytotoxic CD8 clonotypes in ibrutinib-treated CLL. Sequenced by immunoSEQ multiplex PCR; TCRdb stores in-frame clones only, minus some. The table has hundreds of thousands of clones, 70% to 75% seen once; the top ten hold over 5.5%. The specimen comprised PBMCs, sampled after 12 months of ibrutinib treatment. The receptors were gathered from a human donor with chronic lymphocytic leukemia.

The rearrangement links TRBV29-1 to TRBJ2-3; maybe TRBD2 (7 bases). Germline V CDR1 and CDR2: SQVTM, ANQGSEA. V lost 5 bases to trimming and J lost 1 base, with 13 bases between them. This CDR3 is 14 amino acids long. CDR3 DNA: TGCAGCGTTTGGGGGGGGCAGGGCACAGATACGCAGTATTTT. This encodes CSVWGGQGTDTQYF.

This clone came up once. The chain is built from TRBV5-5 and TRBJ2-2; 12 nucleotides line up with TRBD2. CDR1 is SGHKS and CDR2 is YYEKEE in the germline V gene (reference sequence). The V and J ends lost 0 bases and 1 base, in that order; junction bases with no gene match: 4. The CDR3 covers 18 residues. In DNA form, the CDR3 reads TGTGCCAGCAGCTTGGGACTAGCGGGAGTCATGAACACCGGGGAGCTGTTTTTT. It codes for CASSLGLAGVMNTGELFF.

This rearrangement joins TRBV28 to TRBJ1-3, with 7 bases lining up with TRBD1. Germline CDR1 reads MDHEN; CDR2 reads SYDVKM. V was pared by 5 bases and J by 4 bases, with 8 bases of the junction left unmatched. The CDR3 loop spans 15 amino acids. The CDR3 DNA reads TGTGCCAGCAGTCCGGGTGGGACAGCCGGAAACACCATATATTTT. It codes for CASSPGGTAGNTIYF.

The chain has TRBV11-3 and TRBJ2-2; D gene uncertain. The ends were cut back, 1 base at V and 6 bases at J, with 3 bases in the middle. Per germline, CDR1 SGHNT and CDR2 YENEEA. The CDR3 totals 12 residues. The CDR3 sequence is CASSLVAGELFF. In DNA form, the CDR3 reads TGTGCCAGCAGCTTAGTAGCCGGGGAGCTGTTTTTT. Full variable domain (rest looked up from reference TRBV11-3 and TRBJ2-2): EAGVVQSPRYKIIEKKQPVAFWCNPISGHNTLYWYLQNLGQGPELLIRYENEEAVDDSQLPKDRFSAERLKGVDSTLKIQPAELGDSAVYLCASSLVAGELFFGEGSRLTVL.

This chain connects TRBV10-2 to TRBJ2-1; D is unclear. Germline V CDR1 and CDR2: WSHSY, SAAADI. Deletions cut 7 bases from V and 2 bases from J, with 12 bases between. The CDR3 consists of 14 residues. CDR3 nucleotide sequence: TGCGCCAGCACCCGAGACACCCCCTACAATGAGCAGTTCTTC. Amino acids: CASTRDTPYNEQFF.

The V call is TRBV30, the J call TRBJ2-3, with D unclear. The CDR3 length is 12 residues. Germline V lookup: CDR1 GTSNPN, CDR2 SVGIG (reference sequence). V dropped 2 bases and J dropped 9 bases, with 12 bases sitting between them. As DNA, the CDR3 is TGTGCCTGGAGTCCTGGTAAGGACACGCAGTATTTT. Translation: CAWSPGKDTQYF.

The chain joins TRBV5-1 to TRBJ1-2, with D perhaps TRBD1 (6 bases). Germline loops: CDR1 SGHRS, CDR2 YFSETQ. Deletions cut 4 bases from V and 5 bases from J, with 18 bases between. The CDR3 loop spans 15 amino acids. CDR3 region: CASSLGQSPGYGYTF. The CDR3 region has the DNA TGCGCCAGCAGCCTAGGACAGAGCCCTGGGTATGGCTACACCTTC.

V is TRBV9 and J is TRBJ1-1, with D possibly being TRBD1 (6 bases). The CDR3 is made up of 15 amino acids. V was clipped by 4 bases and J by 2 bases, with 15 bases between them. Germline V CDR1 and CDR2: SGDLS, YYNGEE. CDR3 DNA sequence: TGTGCCAGCAGCTTGCGGGACATTGGAAACACTGAAGCTTTCTTT. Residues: CASSLRDIGNTEAFF.

This chain's CDR3 is CASFLSTNTEAFF. The CDR3 nucleotides are TGTGCCAGTTTTCTTAGCACGAACACTGAAGCTTTCTTT. The genes are TRBV19 and TRBJ1-1, with D uncertain. The CDR3 consists of 13 residues. Trimming shortened V by 8 bases and J by 1 base, and 11 bases separated the two germline ends. CDR1 LNHDA and CDR2 SQIVND come from the germline V gene (reference sequence).

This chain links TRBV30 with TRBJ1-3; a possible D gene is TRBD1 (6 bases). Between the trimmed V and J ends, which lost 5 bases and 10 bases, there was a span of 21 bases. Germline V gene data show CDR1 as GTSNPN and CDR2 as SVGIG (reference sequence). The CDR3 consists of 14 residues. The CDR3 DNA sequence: TGTGCCTGGGGGTATCCCCCTCAGGGGAAAACCATATATTTT. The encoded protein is CAWGYPPQGKTIYF.